This TCR beta chain was observed in a study of blood T cell repertoires in COVID-19. Turning to the study itself: Samples taken during acute and convalescent COVID-19 were collected in the United States, Italy and Spain. PBMCs, B-cell-depleted T cells, or T cells provided the cDNA or gDNA that made up the material.

Trimming took off 1 base at V and 7 bases at J, with 5 bases between the two ends. The CDR3 has 12 residues. The germline CDR1 and CDR2 sequences are KGHSH and LQKENI. Authors' data handling: Reference gene primers were amplified, and this amplification served to estimate nucleated cell counts. Assay used: immunoSEQ multiplex PCR; TCRdb lists only in-frame clones, some missing. V and J calls and clone size are copied from that table; D and trimming were computed from the DNA. The profile shows approximately 150,000 clones, roughly 87% of them singletons. V gene TRBV18 combines with J gene TRBJ2-1, with D hard to call. Sequencing was performed on peripheral blood. The clonotype was recovered from a woman aged 45 to 65 with acute or convalescent COVID-19. In DNA, the CDR3 is TGTGCCAGCTCACCACTTACTAATGAGCAGTTCTTC. Protein product: CASSPLTNEQFF.